Below, 20 T cell receptor beta chains from the same sample are listed, as sequenced in a study of T cells in localized non-small cell lung cancer. Clones were sequenced by immunoSEQ multiplex PCR, and TCRdb holds only the in-frame ones, with some missing. The sample records about 8,000 clones, about 89% being singletons. The material was peripheral blood, obtained before any cancer treatment. These receptors originate from a male donor at least 60 years old with stage III lung adenocarcinoma.

The V and J genes are TRBV25-1 and TRBJ2-3, with 8 nucleotides matching TRBD1. Trimming cost V 3 bases and J 0 bases; bases outside gene matches: 5. Germline V gives CDR1 MGHDK, CDR2 SYGVNS. CDR3 length equals 16 residues. This CDR3 reads CASSEGQVPSTDTQYF. CDR3 coding DNA: TGTGCCAGCAGTGAGGGACAGGTGCCTAGCACAGATACGCAGTATTTT. Full variable domain (rest looked up from reference TRBV25-1 and TRBJ2-3): EADIYQTPRYLVIGTGKKITLECSQTMGHDKMYWYQQDPGMELHLIHYSYGVNSTEKGDLSSESTVSRIRTEHFPLTLESARPSHTSQYLCASSEGQVPSTDTQYFGPGTRLTVL.

The rearrangement links TRBV7-9 to TRBJ2-5; D might be TRBD2 (6 bases). The germline gives CDR1 SEHNR, CDR2 FQNEAQ (reference sequence). The CDR3 has 15 amino acids. Trimming took off 2 bases at V and 4 bases at J, with 14 bases between the two ends. CDR3 DNA: TGTGCCAGCAGCTTACAAATGGGGGGTGGAGAGACCCAGTACTTC. Protein: CASSLQMGGGETQYF.

The genes are TRBV19 and TRBJ2-4; 12 bases map to TRBD1. The junction had 6 bases not matched to a gene; V was cut back by 0 bases and J by 12 bases. The CDR3 has 15 residues. Germline assignment: CDR1 LNHDA and CDR2 SQIVND (reference sequence). CDR3 sequence: CASSIEPGQGATQYF. For the CDR3, the DNA is TGTGCCAGTAGTATAGAACCGGGACAGGGGGCAACTCAGTACTTC.

The chain joins TRBV7-5 to TRBJ2-2; TRBD1 was called by the table and not checked on the DNA. TRBV7-5 is marked as a pseudogene. The CDR3 length is 14 residues. Written as DNA, the CDR3 is TGTGTCAGAAGCAGGACAGGGGACACCGGGGAGCTGTTTTTT. This gives the protein CVRSRTGDTGELFF.

The CDR3 region is CASSPTPGTPGGRGQFF. CDR3 DNA sequence: TGTGCCAGCAGCCCTACCCCCGGGACTCCCGGAGGAAGGGGGCAGTTCTTC. The V and J genes are TRBV13 and TRBJ2-1; D perhaps matches TRBD2 (6 bases). The germline V gene encodes CDR1 PRHDT and CDR2 FYEKMQ (reference sequence). Trimming took 5 bases from V and 12 from J, leaving 29 bases between them. The CDR3 has 17 amino acids.

The rearrangement links TRBV7-2 to TRBJ2-1; possibly TRBD2 for D (6 bases). Between the trimmed V and J ends, which lost 3 bases and 5 bases, there was a span of 17 bases. Germline lookup yields CDR1 SGHTA and CDR2 FQGNSA. The CDR3 runs to 16 residues. DNA of the CDR3: TGTGCCAGCAGCTTCCCGCCGGGAGTGAAGCACAATGAGCAGTTCTTC. Its translation is CASSFPPGVKHNEQFF.

This clone was seen a handful of times. The chain links TRBV5-1 to TRBJ1-2, with no clear D. The CDR3 runs 14 residues. V lost 7 bases to trimming and J lost 7 bases, with 20 bases between them. Germline V gives CDR1 SGHRS, CDR2 YFSETQ. The CDR3 region is CASLREGSSGGYTF. CDR3 DNA: TGCGCCAGCCTTCGGGAGGGATCCTCTGGTGGCTACACCTTC.

The rearrangement links TRBV29-1 to TRBJ2-3; D is unclear. Trimming left V 4 bases short and J 3 bases short, with 8 bases between. CDR3 size: 12 residues. Germline V lookup: CDR1 SQVTM, CDR2 ANQGSEA. In nucleotides, the CDR3 is TGCAGCGTTGTAAGTGGGACAGATACGCAGTATTTT. Protein product: CSVVSGTDTQYF.

J is TRBJ2-1 and V is TRBV4-3; tentatively, D is TRBD2 (5 bases). Germline CDR1 LGHNA, CDR2 YSLEER. The CDR3 consists of 13 residues. V dropped 1 base and J dropped 6 bases, with 7 bases sitting between them. The CDR3 sequence: CASSQAGFNEQFF. The CDR3 nucleotides are TGCGCCAGCAGCCAAGCGGGATTCAATGAGCAGTTCTTC.

The V call is TRBV5-1, the J call TRBJ2-2; the D gene is possibly TRBD1 (5 bases). CDR3 length: 16 amino acids. V lost 4 bases and J 1 base, leaving 14 bases between the germline ends. Germline V gives CDR1 SGHRS, CDR2 YFSETQ. The CDR3 coding sequence is TGCGCCAGCAGCGCGAGTGGGCAGGGGAACACCGGGGAGCTGTTTTTT. It specifies CASSASGQGNTGELFF.

The V gene is TRBV7-3, the J gene TRBJ2-3; D gene uncertain. The CDR3 runs to 14 residues. Germline CDR1 reads SGHTA; CDR2 reads FQGTGA. Trimming took 8 bases from V and 0 from J, leaving 12 bases between them. The DNA of the CDR3 is TGTGCCAGCTCCGCAGGCACTAGCACAGATACGCAGTATTTT. It specifies CASSAGTSTDTQYF.

The chain carries TRBV27 and TRBJ2-1; TRBD2 agrees at 7 bases. Germline V gene data show CDR1 as MNHEY and CDR2 as SMNVEV (reference sequence). J lost 0 bases, V lost 3 bases, and 8 bases had no gene match. The CDR3 spans 17 residues. The CDR3 spells CASSFDGRGSSYNEQFF. As DNA, the CDR3 is TGTGCCAGCAGTTTTGATGGGAGGGGCAGCTCCTACAATGAGCAGTTCTTC.

The gene calls are TRBV30 and TRBJ2-3, with 10 bases that match TRBD1. The CDR3 sequence is 17 residues long. The trim removed 0 bases at V and 1 base at J, leaving 7 bases unmatched. Germline V gene lookup returns CDR1 GTSNPN and CDR2 SVGIG (reference sequence). CDR3 nucleotides: TGTGCCTGGAGTGTATCTTGGACAGGGGGTGGCACAGATACGCAGTATTTT. Translated: CAWSVSWTGGGTDTQYF. Complete variable domain (other parts from reference TRBV30 and TRBJ2-3): SQTIHQWPATLVQPVGSPLSLECTVEGTSNPNLYWYRQAAGRGLQLLFYSVGIGQISSEVPQNLSASRPQDRQFILSSKKLLLSDSGFYLCAWSVSWTGGGTDTQYFGPGTRLTVL.

The V call is TRBV2, the J call TRBJ2-6; possibly TRBD2 for D (6 bases). The CDR3 extends over 16 amino acids. The germline gives CDR1 SNHLY, CDR2 FYNNEI. The germline V and J ends were trimmed by 5 bases and 1 base, with 12 bases remaining between them. CDR3 nucleotide sequence: TGTGCCAGCAGTCGAGGCGGGGTTTCTGGGGCCAACGTCCTGACTTTC. Its protein is CASSRGGVSGANVLTF.

CDR3 protein: CASSAPSAGVGSDTQYF. As DNA, the CDR3 is TGTGCCAGCAGCGCCCCCTCAGCGGGAGTTGGCTCAGATACGCAGTATTTT. The chain carries TRBV5-5 and TRBJ2-3; 8 bases match TRBD2. V shed 4 bases and J 4 bases; nucleotides not matched to a gene: 14. The CDR3 length is 17 residues. Germline CDR1 SGHKS, CDR2 YYEKEE (reference sequence).

There are a few counts of this clone. The chain joins TRBV5-6 to TRBJ2-6, with D possibly matching TRBD2 (6 bases). The CDR3 length is 17 residues. Trimming pared 0 bases from V and 4 bases from J, leaving 14 bases between. Germline lookup yields CDR1 SGHDT and CDR2 YYEEEE. In DNA, the CDR3 is TGTGCCAGCAGCTTGGTTGGTGCGGGGACCGGGGCCAACGTCCTGACTTTC. Amino acids: CASSLVGAGTGANVLTF.

The chain carries TRBV6-5 and TRBJ1-2; 7 nucleotides line up with TRBD1. Germline CDR1 is MNHEY and CDR2 is SVGAGI. The J segment lost 7 bases and the V segment lost 2 bases, leaving 10 bases of the junction unmatched. The CDR3 extends over 15 amino acids. DNA for the CDR3: TGTGCCAGCAGTTACCGCCCCCCAGGGGGACGTGGCTACACCTTC. Amino acids: CASSYRPPGGRGYTF.

The gene calls are TRBV2 and TRBJ1-1, with TRBD1 matching 7 bases. Germline V gene sequence: CDR1 SNHLY, CDR2 FYNNEI. V shed 5 bases, J shed 0 bases, and the junction held 3 bases outside the gene matches. The CDR3 covers 14 residues. DNA for the CDR3: TGTGCCAGCAGTCGGGACAGAATGAACACTGAAGCTTTCTTT. This encodes CASSRDRMNTEAFF.

The rearrangement uses TRBV29-1 and TRBJ1-2, with D possibly matching TRBD1 (6 bases). From germline, CDR1 is SQVTM and CDR2 ANQGSEA. V lost 4 bases to trimming and J lost 8 bases, with 11 bases between them. CDR3 length: 11 amino acids. The CDR3 DNA reads as TGCAGCGTTGCAGGGGCAGGGGGCTACACCTTC. Amino acid sequence: CSVAGAGGYTF.

J is TRBJ2-5 and V is TRBV9; the match to TRBD2 covers 7 bases. Germline V gene data show CDR1 as SGDLS and CDR2 as YYNGEE. The CDR3 loop spans 14 amino acids. Trimming cost V 3 bases and J 2 bases; bases outside gene matches: 4. The CDR3 nucleotides are TGTGCCAGCAGCGCCGAGGGACTACAAGAGACCCAGTACTTC. The encoded protein is CASSAEGLQETQYF.